These T cell receptor beta chains were read from a single sample in a study of regulatory T cells in long-lasting Graves disease. TCRdb recomputed calls from the multiplex PCR reads with MiXCR, one row per CDR3 protein. The repertoire holds hundreds of thousands of distinct CDR3 sequences, with roughly a sixth as singletons. These data also featured in a second study, about T cells in Graves' hyperthyroidism and ophthalmopathy.

The sample was peripheral blood mononuclear cells (PBMCs), taken at new diagnosis, from a patient treated with antithyroid drugs. The receptors were gathered from a man between 35 and 55 years old with Graves disease. Each CDR3 is given with its conserved first and last residue. D genes are given only for firm matches. Not every row has a clone size; where given, it reads once, few, many or a size class.

len	abundance	v_gene	d_gene	j_gene	CDR3nt	CDR3aa
13	many	TRBV11-2	TRBD1	TRBJ1-3	TGTGCCAGCAGTTCGGACAGGGGAAACACCATATATTTT	CASSSDRGNTIYF
15	.	TRBV28	.	TRBJ2-3	TGTGCCAGCAGTTTTTATCGGGGGGCTACAGATACGCAGTATTTT	CASSFYRGATDTQYF
15	.	TRBV6-2/TRBV6-3	TRBD1	TRBJ2-3	TGTGCCAGCAGCCCCGACAGGGGATCGGCAGATACGCAGTATTTT	CASSPDRGSADTQYF
17	.	TRBV7-2	.	TRBJ1-6	TGTGCCAGCAGCTTACCCCAGGGCCAGCTGAATAATTCACCCCTCCACTTT	CASSLPQGQLNNSPLHF
15	few	TRBV27	.	TRBJ2-7	TGTGCCAACCCTCGATGTGGGGACGGCCAATACGAGCAGTACTTC	CANPRCGDGQYEQYF
14	.	TRBV7-3	.	TRBJ2-1	TGTGCCAGCAGCTTAAGCGGCTCCTACAATGAGCAGTTCTTC	CASSLSGSYNEQFF
11	many	TRBV7-9	.	TRBJ2-7	TGTGCCAGCAACCGCGCGGGTGAGCAGTACTTC	CASNRAGEQYF
16	.	TRBV12-5	.	TRBJ1-3	TGTGCTAGTGGTTCCCGCTCGTCCGGCTCTGGAAACACCATATATTTT	CASGSRSSGSGNTIYF
14	many	TRBV28	.	TRBJ2-7	TGTGCCAGCAGCCTTGGGGGCAGTAACTACGAGCAGTACTTC	CASSLGGSNYEQYF
13	few	TRBV30	.	TRBJ2-6	TGTGCCCGCGCAGGGGCAGGGGCCAACGTCCTGACTTTC	CARAGAGANVLTF
15	.	TRBV28	TRBD1	TRBJ1-4	TGTGCCAGCAACCTACAGGGGGCGAGGGGTGAAAAACTGTTTTTT	CASNLQGARGEKLFF
15	.	TRBV12-3/TRBV12-4	.	TRBJ2-5	TGTGCCAGCAGGTCCGGGACGTCCGTTCGTGAGACCCAGTACTTC	CASRSGTSVRETQYF
17	many	TRBV5-6	.	TRBJ2-7	TGTGCCAGCAGCTTGTCCAGGGTTTCAAGAAGGCCCTACGAGCAGTACTTC	CASSLSRVSRRPYEQYF
15	many	TRBV11-2	.	TRBJ2-7	TGTGCCAGCAGCCCCCCCATTGGGGTAGGCTACGAGCAGTACTTC	CASSPPIGVGYEQYF
15	many	TRBV19	.	TRBJ1-6	TGTGCCAGTATGCGGACGACAGGTCGTATTTCACCCCTCCACTTT	CASMRTTGRISPLHF